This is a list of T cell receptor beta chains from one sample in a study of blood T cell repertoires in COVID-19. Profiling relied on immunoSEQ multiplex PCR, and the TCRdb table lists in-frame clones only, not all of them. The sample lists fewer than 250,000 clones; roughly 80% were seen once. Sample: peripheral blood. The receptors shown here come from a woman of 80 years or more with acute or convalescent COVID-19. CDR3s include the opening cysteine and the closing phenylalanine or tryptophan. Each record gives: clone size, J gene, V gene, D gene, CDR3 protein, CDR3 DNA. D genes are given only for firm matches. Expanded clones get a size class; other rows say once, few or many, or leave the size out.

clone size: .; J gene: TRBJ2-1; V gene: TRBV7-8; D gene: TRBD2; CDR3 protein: CASSLGLAANEQFF; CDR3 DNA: TGTGCCAGCAGCTTAGGGCTAGCGGCCAATGAGCAGTTCTTC
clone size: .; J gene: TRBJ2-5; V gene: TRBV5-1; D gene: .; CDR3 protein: CASSTDSDQETQYF; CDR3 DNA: TGCGCCAGCAGCACGGACAGCGACCAAGAGACCCAGTACTTC
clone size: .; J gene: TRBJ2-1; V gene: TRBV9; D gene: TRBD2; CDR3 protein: CASSFPSGGGEQFF; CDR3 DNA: TGTGCCAGCAGCTTTCCTAGCGGGGGAGGAGAGCAGTTCTTC
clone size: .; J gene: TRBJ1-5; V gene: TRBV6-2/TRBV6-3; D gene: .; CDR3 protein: CASSYSSGRGGNQPQHF; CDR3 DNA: TGTGCCAGCAGTTACTCAAGTGGCAGGGGTGGCAATCAGCCCCAGCATTTT
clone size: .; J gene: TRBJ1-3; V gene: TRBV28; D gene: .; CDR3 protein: CASRQQGAGNTIYF; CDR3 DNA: TGTGCCAGCAGACAACAGGGAGCTGGAAACACCATATATTTT
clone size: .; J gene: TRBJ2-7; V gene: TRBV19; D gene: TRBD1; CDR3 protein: CASSISGQGHWEQYF; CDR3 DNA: TGTGCCAGTAGTATCTCGGGACAGGGCCATTGGGAGCAGTACTTC
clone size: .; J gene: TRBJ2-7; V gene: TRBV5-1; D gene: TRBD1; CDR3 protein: CASSLHRGELYEQYF; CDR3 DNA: TGCGCCAGCAGCTTGCACAGGGGGGAACTCTACGAGCAGTATTTC
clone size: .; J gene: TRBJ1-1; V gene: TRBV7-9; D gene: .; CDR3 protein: CASSLAGGATEAFF; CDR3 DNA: TGTGCCAGCAGCTTAGCAGGGGGGGCCACTGAAGCTTTCTTT
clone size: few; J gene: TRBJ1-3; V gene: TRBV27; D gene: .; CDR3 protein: CASSPRGQGSGNTIYF; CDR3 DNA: TGTGCCAGCAGTCCTCGAGGGCAGGGGTCTGGAAACACCATATATTTT
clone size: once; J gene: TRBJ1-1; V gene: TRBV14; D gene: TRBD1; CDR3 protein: CASSQGRQGRTEAFF; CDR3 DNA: TGTGCCAGCAGCCAAGGGAGACAGGGACGCACTGAAGCTTTCTTT